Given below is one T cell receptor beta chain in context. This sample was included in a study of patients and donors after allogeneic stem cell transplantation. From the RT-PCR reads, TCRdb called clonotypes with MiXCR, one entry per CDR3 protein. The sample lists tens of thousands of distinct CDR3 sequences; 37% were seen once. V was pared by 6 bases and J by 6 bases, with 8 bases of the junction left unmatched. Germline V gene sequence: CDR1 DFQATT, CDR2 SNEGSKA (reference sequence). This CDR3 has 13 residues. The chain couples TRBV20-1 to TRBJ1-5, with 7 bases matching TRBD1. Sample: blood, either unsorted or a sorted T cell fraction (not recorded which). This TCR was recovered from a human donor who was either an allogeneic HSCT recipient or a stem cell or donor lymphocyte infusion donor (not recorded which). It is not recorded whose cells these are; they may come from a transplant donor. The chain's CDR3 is CSATDRAGQPQHF. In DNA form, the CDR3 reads TGCAGTGCAACCGACAGGGCGGGTCAGCCCCAGCATTTT.